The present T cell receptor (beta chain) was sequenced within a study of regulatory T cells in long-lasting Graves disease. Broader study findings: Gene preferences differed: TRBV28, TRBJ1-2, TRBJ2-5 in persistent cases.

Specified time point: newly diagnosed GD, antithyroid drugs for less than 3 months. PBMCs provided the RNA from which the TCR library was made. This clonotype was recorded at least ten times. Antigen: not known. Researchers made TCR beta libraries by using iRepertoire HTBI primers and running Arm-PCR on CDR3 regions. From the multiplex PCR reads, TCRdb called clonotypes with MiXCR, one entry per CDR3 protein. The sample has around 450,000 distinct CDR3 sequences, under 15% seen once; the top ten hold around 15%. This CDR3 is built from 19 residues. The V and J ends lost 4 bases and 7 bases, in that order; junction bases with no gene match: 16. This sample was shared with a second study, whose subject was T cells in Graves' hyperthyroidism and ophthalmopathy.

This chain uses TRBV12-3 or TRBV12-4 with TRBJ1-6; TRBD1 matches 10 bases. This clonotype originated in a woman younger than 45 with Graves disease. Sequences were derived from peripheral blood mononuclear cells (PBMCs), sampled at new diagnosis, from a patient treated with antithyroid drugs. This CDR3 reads CASSSTRDRGRGGNSPLHF. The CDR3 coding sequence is TGTGCCAGCAGTTCGACCCGGGACAGGGGACGCGGAGGCAATTCACCCCTCCACTTT.